The next 26 T cell receptor beta chains were all read from a single sample in a study of OX40 agonist ivuxolimab in advanced cancers. Using immunoSEQ multiplex PCR, the repertoire was profiled, and TCRdb retains in-frame clones only, with some absent. The profile shows about 82,000 clones, approximately 90% of them singletons. The sequencing here drew on CD4+ or CD8+ T cells sorted from blood, taken in a trial of the OX40 agonist ivuxolimab. These receptors were collected from an adult with an advanced solid tumor such as melanoma, head and neck, liver or kidney cancer.

The rearrangement uses TRBV5-1 and TRBJ1-2; TRBD1 might be the D (5 bases). This CDR3 spans 13 amino acids. CDR1 is SGHRS, CDR2 YFSETQ, per germline. The V end lost 7 bases, the J end lost 4 bases, and 14 bases lay between the germline ends. CDR3 protein: CASYPGGGYGYTF. The DNA of the CDR3 is TGCGCCAGCTATCCCGGCGGGGGCTATGGCTACACCTTC. Variable domain in full (rest from reference TRBV5-1 and TRBJ1-2): KAGVTQTPRYLIKTRGQQVTLSCSPISGHRSVSWYQQTPGQGLQFLFEYFSETQRNKGNFPGRFSGRQFSNSRSEMNVSTLELGDSALYLCASYPGGGYGYTFGSGTRLTVV.

The chain recombines TRBV2 with TRBJ1-5; D is uncertain. Germline CDR1 and CDR2: SNHLY and FYNNEI. Between the trimmed V and J ends, which lost 4 bases and 4 bases, there was a span of 8 bases. The CDR3 is made up of 13 amino acids. This CDR3 is CASSAGLNQPQHF. The CDR3 nucleotides are TGTGCCAGCAGTGCTGGCCTTAATCAGCCCCAGCATTTT.

Note on this clone: Mismatch with germline at one junction end may stem from a read error. The chain employs TRBV27 and TRBJ2-1; D is tentatively TRBD1 or TRBD2 (5 bases each). Germline loops: CDR1 MNHEY, CDR2 SMNVEV (reference sequence). The CDR3 runs 13 residues. The CDR3 DNA sequence: TGTGCCAGCAGCACTACTAGGGGCAGTATGCCGCTCTTC. Translating it yields CASSTTRGSMPLF.

This sequence joins TRBV7-2 and TRBJ1-2; D not resolved. V dropped 3 bases and J dropped 3 bases, with 8 bases sitting between them. Germline-derived CDR1 and CDR2 are SGHTA and FQGNSA. CDR3 length equals 13 residues. DNA for the CDR3: TGTGCCAGCAGCTTGCAGGTACACTATGGCTACACCTTC. Amino acids: CASSLQVHYGYTF.

The genes are TRBV25-1 and TRBJ1-1; D may be TRBD1 (6 bases). Looked up from germline, CDR1 is MGHDK and CDR2 is SYGVNS. This CDR3 has 12 residues. The germline V and J ends were trimmed by 6 bases and 6 bases, with 11 bases remaining between them. CDR3 amino acids: CASSQQGSEAFF. In nucleotides, the CDR3 is TGTGCCAGCAGCCAACAGGGATCTGAAGCTTTCTTT.

The chain is built from TRBV5-4 and TRBJ1-2; D gene unclear. The CDR3 spans 11 residues. Germline V lookup: CDR1 SGHNT, CDR2 YYREEE (reference sequence). The ends were cut back, 3 bases at V and 4 bases at J, with 4 bases in the middle. CDR3 protein: CASSSPYGYTF. In DNA form, the CDR3 reads TGTGCCAGCAGCTCACCCTATGGCTACACCTTC.

V is TRBV4-1 and J is TRBJ1-4; 7 bases are a match to TRBD1. The CDR3 is 15 residues long. CDR1 is MGHRA and CDR2 is YSYEKL in the germline V gene. Trimming cost V 0 bases and J 6 bases; bases outside gene matches: 4. The CDR3: CASSQEAGGYEKLFF. The CDR3 DNA is TGCGCCAGCAGCCAAGAGGCAGGGGGGTATGAAAAACTGTTTTTT.

This clone was observed once. The chain joins TRBV6-5 to TRBJ2-1, with 9 bases that match TRBD2. The CDR3 covers 14 residues. Germline V CDR1 and CDR2: MNHEY, SVGAGI. V dropped 7 bases and J dropped 7; count of bases not matched to a gene: 8. The CDR3 region is CASIVAGDRNEQFF. Written as DNA, the CDR3 is TGTGCCAGCATCGTAGCGGGAGACCGGAATGAGCAGTTCTTC.

The chain couples TRBV21-1 to TRBJ2-7. TRBV21-1 counts as a pseudogene. The CDR3 is made up of 16 amino acids. DNA for the CDR3: TGTGCCAGCAGCAATTCTAAAAAAGGGACGTCCTACGAGCAGTACTTC. Translating it yields CASSNSKKGTSYEQYF.

V gene TRBV18 combines with J gene TRBJ1-1; the D is unclear. The germline CDR1 and CDR2 sequences are KGHSH and LQKENI. V dropped 3 bases and J dropped 4 bases, with 18 bases sitting between them. This CDR3 region has 16 residues. The DNA of the CDR3 is TGTGCCAGCTCACCCCTAGGTTGGGATGTGCGCACTGAAGCTTTCTTT. Translated: CASSPLGWDVRTEAFF.

This clone was detected ten times or more. The chain links TRBV30 to TRBJ1-1; D remains ambiguous. The CDR3 length is 11 residues. The germline V gene has CDR1 GTSNPN and CDR2 SVGIG (reference sequence). V was clipped by 0 bases and J by 7 bases, with 6 bases between them. As DNA, the CDR3 is TGTGCCTGGAGTGTACCCTATGAAGCTTTCTTT. This sequence encodes CAWSVPYEAFF.

The chain has TRBV6-5 and TRBJ2-7; D perhaps matches TRBD1 (5 bases). Trimming shortened V by 0 bases and J by 7 bases, and 16 bases separated the two germline ends. The CDR3 is 15 amino acids. From germline, CDR1 is MNHEY and CDR2 SVGAGI. CDR3 amino acids: CASSYSISGLKEQYF. CDR3 DNA: TGTGCCAGCAGTTACTCGATATCAGGGTTGAAAGAGCAGTACTTC.

The CDR3 DNA reads TGTGCCAGCTCCCCCACTAGCGGGAGAAACACCGGGGAGCTGTTTTTT. Translated: CASSPTSGRNTGELFF. The chain joins TRBV18 to TRBJ2-2, with TRBD2 identical over 11 bases. The CDR3 loop spans 16 amino acids. Germline V gives CDR1 KGHSH, CDR2 LQKENI. Trimming at V came to 6 bases and at J to 2 bases, leaving 5 bases not matched to a gene.

A note on this clone: This may arise from a read error, as a much more abundant clone is one base away. This chain links TRBV11-1 with TRBJ2-2, with TRBD1 matching 8 bases. CDR1 is SGHAT and CDR2 is FQDESV in the germline V gene (reference sequence). V was clipped by 5 bases and J by 1 base; unmatched bases: 3. CDR3 length equals 15 residues. In DNA, the CDR3 is TGTGCCAGCAGCCCCGGGACAGGGAACACCGGGGAGCTGTTTTTT. This codes for CASSPGTGNTGELFF.

This chain links TRBV9 with TRBJ2-1; a possible D gene is TRBD2 (5 bases). The CDR3 runs to 15 residues. Germline CDR1 reads SGDLS; CDR2 reads YYNGEE. V lost 4 bases, J lost 2 bases, and 13 bases lay in between. CDR3 region: CASSHGGGPYNEQFF. CDR3 in DNA: TGTGCCAGCAGCCACGGAGGTGGGCCCTACAATGAGCAGTTCTTC.

The chain couples TRBV6-1 to TRBJ1-1; D gene ambiguous. Trimming took off 8 bases at V and 4 bases at J, with 11 bases between the two ends. This CDR3 is 12 amino acids long. Germline V gene lookup returns CDR1 MNHNS and CDR2 SASEGT. CDR3 coding DNA: TGTGCCAGCCGACTGGGAGGCACTGAAGCTTTCTTT. This gives the protein CASRLGGTEAFF.

The V gene is TRBV2, the J gene TRBJ1-2; D call uncertain. The ends were cut back, 3 bases at V and 5 bases at J, with 4 bases in the middle. CDR3 size: 11 residues. Germline V gene data show CDR1 as SNHLY and CDR2 as FYNNEI. The CDR3 loop is CASSEGYGYTF. The CDR3 coding sequence is TGTGCCAGCAGTGAGGGTTATGGCTACACCTTC.

The rearrangement uses TRBV19 and TRBJ2-3; TRBD2 aligns across 9 bases. Germline V gives CDR1 LNHDA, CDR2 SQIVND (reference sequence). Germline trimming cut 4 bases from V and 7 bases from J; bases unmatched to any gene: 9. The CDR3 consists of 15 residues. The CDR3 loop reads CASSKASGISNTQYF. The CDR3 DNA sequence: TGTGCCAGTAGTAAAGCTAGCGGGATTTCTAATACGCAGTATTTT.

This sequence joins TRBV27 and TRBJ2-3, with D possibly matching TRBD2 (7 bases). CDR1 MNHEY and CDR2 SMNVEV come from the germline V gene (reference sequence). Trimming removed 0 bases from V and 5 bases from J, with 12 bases in between. The CDR3 is 15 residues long. The CDR3 coding sequence is TGTGCCAGCAGTTTATCGGGGGGGCTCAAAGATACGCAGTATTTT. Translating it yields CASSLSGGLKDTQYF.

Worth noting for this clone: At the DNA level, this CDR3 is encoded by other sequences in the same sample as well. This sequence joins TRBV5-1 and TRBJ2-7; D unclear. Germline values: CDR1 SGHRS, CDR2 YFSETQ. V was clipped by 4 bases and J by 2 bases, with 7 bases between them. The CDR3 has 12 residues. In DNA, the CDR3 is TGCGCCAGCAGCCTTCCGGCCTACGAGCAGTACTTC. Translating it yields CASSLPAYEQYF.

This chain links TRBV6-5 with TRBJ1-5; 8 bases are shared with TRBD1. Losses at the gene ends were 4 bases for V and 5 bases for J; bases not matched to a gene: 10. Germline assignment: CDR1 MNHEY and CDR2 SVGAGI. The length of the CDR3 is 16 residues. DNA for the CDR3: TGTGCCAGCAGTTCGGACAGGGTTAGGGGGGATCAGCCCCAGCATTTT. Its protein is CASSSDRVRGDQPQHF.

This chain links TRBV5-5 with TRBJ1-1; the D is unclear. The CDR3 loop spans 13 amino acids. V lost 0 bases, J lost 8 bases, and 11 bases lay in between. From germline, CDR1 is SGHKS and CDR2 YYEKEE (reference sequence). The CDR3 protein is CASSLGTYAEAFF. The CDR3 DNA is TGTGCCAGCAGCTTGGGGACTTATGCCGAAGCTTTCTTT.

The chain has TRBV28 and TRBJ1-1; D unclear. This CDR3 region has 10 residues. CDR1 and CDR2 from the germline V gene are MDHEN and SYDVKM. V lost 8 bases and J lost 10, with 11 bases in between. The CDR3 sequence is CASGGSRAFF. The CDR3 nucleotides are TGTGCCAGCGGAGGGAGTAGAGCTTTCTTT.

The chain links TRBV7-3 to TRBJ1-2; perhaps TRBD1 as D (6 bases). This CDR3 spans 14 amino acids. The germline CDR1 and CDR2 sequences are SGHTA and FQGTGA. Between the trimmed V and J ends, which lost 0 bases and 8 bases, there was a span of 13 bases. CDR3: CASSLTGPGDGYTF. The DNA of the CDR3 is TGTGCCAGCAGCTTAACCGGCCCAGGGGACGGCTACACCTTC.

The V gene is TRBV5-6, the J gene TRBJ1-5; TRBD1 matches 7 bases. J gave up 4 bases and V 5 bases, and 3 bases lay outside the gene matches. The CDR3 has 13 amino acids. Germline CDR1 SGHDT, CDR2 YYEEEE. The DNA of the CDR3 is TGTGCCAGCAGTCGGGACAGAAATCAGCCCCAGCATTTT. Residues: CASSRDRNQPQHF.

As regards this clone: Other nucleotide sequences in the sample specify the same CDR3. The CDR3 nucleotides are TGTGCCAGCAGTTCGGGGACTAGCGGTTACGAGCAGTACTTC. As protein: CASSSGTSGYEQYF. This chain joins TRBV9 and TRBJ2-7; 11 nucleotides line up with TRBD2. The CDR3 runs 14 residues. The germline V gene encodes CDR1 SGDLS and CDR2 YYNGEE. J was trimmed by 4 bases and V by 5 bases; bases with no gene match: 5.